This T cell receptor (beta chain) came from a study of T cell responses to AZD1222 COVID-19 vaccine. In the case of this clone: Its antigen is not identified.

This table comes from immunoSEQ multiplex PCR, and its TCRdb copy is limited to in-frame clones, with some not included. The sample holds 130,000 or so clones, approximately 91% seen once. Findings and caveats of the study: Sampling captured repertoires only after the peak T cell response. Seropositive at baseline were only 5 or 6 AZD1222 recipients.

This clonotype was obtained from an adult in good health. The sample was peripheral blood, taken on day 0 of AZD1222 vaccination.

CDR3 region: CASSRMAQKTEETQYF. CDR3 nucleotide sequence: TGTGCCAGTAGCCGGATGGCCCAAAAAACGGAAGAGACCCAGTACTTC. The rearrangement links TRBV19 to TRBJ2-5; D unresolved. The germline CDR1 and CDR2 sequences are LNHDA and SQIVND (reference sequence). V lost 6 bases, J lost 3 bases, and 20 bases lay in between. CDR3 length equals 16 residues.